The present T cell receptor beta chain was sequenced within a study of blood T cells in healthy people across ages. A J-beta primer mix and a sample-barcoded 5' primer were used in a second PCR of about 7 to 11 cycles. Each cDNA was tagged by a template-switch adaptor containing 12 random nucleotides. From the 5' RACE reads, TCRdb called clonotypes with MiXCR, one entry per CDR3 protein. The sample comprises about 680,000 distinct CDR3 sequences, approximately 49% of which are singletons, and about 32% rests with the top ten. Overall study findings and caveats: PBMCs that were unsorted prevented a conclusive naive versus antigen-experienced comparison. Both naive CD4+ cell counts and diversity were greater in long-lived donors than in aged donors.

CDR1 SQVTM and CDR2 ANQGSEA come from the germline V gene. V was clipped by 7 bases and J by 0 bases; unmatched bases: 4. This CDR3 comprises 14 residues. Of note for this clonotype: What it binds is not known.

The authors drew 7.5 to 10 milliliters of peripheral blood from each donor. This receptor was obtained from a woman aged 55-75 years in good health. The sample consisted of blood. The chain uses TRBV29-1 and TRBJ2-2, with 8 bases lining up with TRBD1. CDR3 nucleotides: TGCAGCGCACAGGGGGACTCGAACACCGGGGAGCTGTTTTTT. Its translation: CSAQGDSNTGELFF.